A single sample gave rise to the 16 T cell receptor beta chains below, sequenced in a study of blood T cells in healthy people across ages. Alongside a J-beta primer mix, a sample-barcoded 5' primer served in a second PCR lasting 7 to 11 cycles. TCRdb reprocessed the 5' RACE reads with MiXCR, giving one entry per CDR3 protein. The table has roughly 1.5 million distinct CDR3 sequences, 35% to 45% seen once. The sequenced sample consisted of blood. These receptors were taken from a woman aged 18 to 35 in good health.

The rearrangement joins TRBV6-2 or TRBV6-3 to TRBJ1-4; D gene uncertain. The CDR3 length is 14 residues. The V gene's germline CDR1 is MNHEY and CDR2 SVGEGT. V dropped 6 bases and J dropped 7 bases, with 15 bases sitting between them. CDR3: CASSSTRGGEKLFF. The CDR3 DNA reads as TGTGCCAGCAGCTCTACTCGCGGCGGTGAAAAACTGTTTTTT.

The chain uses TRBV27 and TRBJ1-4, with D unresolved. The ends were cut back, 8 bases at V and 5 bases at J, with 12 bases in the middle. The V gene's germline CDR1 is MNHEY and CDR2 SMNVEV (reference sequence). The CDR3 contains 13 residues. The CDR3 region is CASSRERNEKLFF. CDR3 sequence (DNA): TGTGCCAGCTCCCGGGAACGAAATGAAAAACTGTTTTTT.

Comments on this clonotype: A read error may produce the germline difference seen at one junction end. This chain's CDR3 is CTSSSLAGDGHEQFF. CDR3 nucleotide sequence: TGTACCAGCAGCTCACTCGCGGGAGACGGCCATGAGCAGTTCTTC. The chain couples TRBV5-6 to TRBJ2-1; 7 positions match TRBD2. This CDR3 region has 15 residues. From germline, CDR1 is SGHDT and CDR2 YYEEEE.

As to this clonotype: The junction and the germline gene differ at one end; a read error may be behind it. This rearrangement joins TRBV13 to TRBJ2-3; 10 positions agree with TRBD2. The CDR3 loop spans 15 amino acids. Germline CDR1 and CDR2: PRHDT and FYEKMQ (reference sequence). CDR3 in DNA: TGTGCCAGCAGCTTAGGACTAGCGGGGACAGATGCGCAGTATTTT. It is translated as CASSLGLAGTDAQYF.

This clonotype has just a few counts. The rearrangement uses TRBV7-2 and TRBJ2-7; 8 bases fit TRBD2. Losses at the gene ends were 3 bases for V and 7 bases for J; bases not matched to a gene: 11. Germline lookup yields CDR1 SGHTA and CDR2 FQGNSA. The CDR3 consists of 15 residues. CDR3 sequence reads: CASSLTGTRVNEQYF. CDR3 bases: TGTGCCAGCAGCTTGACCGGGACTAGGGTTAATGAGCAGTACTTC.

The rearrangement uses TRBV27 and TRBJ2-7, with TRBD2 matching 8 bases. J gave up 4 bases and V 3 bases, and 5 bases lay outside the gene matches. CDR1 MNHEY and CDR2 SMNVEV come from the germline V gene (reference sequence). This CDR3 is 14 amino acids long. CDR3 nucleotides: TGTGCCAGCAGTTTCCGGGGGGGCTCGTACGAGCAGTACTTC. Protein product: CASSFRGGSYEQYF.

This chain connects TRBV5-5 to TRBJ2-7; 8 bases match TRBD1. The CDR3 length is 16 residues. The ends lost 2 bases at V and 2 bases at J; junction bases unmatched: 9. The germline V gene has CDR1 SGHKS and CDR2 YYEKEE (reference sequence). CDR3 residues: CASSFGADRVPYEQYF. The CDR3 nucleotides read TGTGCCAGCAGCTTTGGGGCGGACAGGGTCCCCTACGAGCAGTACTTC.

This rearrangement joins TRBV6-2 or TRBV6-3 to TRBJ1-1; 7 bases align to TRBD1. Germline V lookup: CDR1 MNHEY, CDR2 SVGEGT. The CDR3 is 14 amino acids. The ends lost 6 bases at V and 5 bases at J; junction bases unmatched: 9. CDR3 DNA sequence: TGTGCCAGCAGATGGACAGGTCAAAAGACTGAAGCTTTCTTT. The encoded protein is CASRWTGQKTEAFF.

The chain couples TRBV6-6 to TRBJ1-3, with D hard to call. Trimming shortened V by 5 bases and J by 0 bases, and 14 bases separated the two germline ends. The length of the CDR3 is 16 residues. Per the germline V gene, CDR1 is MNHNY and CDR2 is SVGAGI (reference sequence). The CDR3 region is CASSMSDQVSGNTIYF. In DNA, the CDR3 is TGTGCCAGCAGTATGTCGGACCAAGTCTCTGGAAACACCATATATTTT.

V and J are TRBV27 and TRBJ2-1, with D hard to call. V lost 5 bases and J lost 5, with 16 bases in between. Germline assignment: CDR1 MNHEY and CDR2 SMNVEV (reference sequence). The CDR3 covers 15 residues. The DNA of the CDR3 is TGTGCCAGCAGTCCCCCCCTTGGGCAGGACAATGAGCAGTTCTTC. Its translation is CASSPPLGQDNEQFF.

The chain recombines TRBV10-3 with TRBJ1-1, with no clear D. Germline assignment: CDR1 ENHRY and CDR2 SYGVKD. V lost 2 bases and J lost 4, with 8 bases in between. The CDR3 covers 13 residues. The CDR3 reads CAISETSLTEAFF. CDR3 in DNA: TGTGCCATCAGTGAGACCAGTCTCACTGAAGCTTTCTTT.

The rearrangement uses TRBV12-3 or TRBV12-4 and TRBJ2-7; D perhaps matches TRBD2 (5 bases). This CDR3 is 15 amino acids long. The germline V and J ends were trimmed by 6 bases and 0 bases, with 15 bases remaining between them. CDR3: CASRWAGESSYEQYF. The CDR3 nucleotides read TGTGCCAGCAGGTGGGCTGGGGAGAGCTCCTACGAGCAGTACTTC.

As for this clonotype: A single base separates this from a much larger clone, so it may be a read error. CDR3 DNA sequence: TGTGCCAACACCTTCGGACAGGGGTATTTCTACGAGCAGTACTTC. Its protein product is CANTFGQGYFYEQYF. V is TRBV11-1 and J is TRBJ2-7, with 9 bases lining up with TRBD1. Trimming removed 10 bases from V and 3 bases from J; junction bases left unmatched: 13. The CDR3 totals 15 residues. CDR1 and CDR2 (germline): SGHAT, FQDESV (reference sequence).

This CDR3 reads CSVSPGLVTNTDTQYF. The CDR3 bases are TGCAGCGTTTCACCGGGACTAGTGACCAACACAGATACGCAGTATTTT. The chain uses TRBV29-1 and TRBJ2-3; 8 bases are a match to TRBD2. J gave up 2 bases and V 5 bases, and 12 bases lay outside the gene matches. Germline-derived CDR1 and CDR2 are SQVTM and ANQGSEA. This CDR3 contains 16 residues.

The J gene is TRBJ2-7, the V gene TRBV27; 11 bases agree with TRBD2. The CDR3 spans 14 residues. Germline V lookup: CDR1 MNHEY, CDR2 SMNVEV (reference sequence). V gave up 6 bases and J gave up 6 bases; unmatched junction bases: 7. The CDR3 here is CASRYGGLAAEQYF. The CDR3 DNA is TGTGCCAGCAGATACGGGGGACTAGCGGCCGAGCAGTACTTC.

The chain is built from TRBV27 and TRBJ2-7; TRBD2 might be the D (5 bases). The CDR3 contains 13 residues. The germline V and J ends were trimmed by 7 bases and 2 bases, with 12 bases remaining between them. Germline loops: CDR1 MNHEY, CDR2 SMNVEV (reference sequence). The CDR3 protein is CASNPNGAYEQYF. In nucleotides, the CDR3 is TGTGCCAGCAACCCAAACGGGGCCTACGAGCAGTACTTC.